This T cell receptor (beta chain) was recovered during a study of blood T cell repertoires in COVID-19. The V end lost 6 bases, the J end lost 6 bases, and 18 bases lay between the germline ends. From germline, CDR1 is MNHEY and CDR2 SVGAGI. CDR3 length equals 14 residues. This clone was seen a few times. Clones were read by immunoSEQ multiplex PCR, and TCRdb kept only the in-frame ones, dropping some. The sample has 85,000 to 130,000 clones; approximately 80% are singletons. The gene calls are TRBV6-5 and TRBJ2-7, with D tentatively TRBD2 (6 bases). The sequence derives from an older woman with acute or convalescent COVID-19. The sequenced sample was peripheral blood. The CDR3 sequence: CASRVGGVRPEQYF. DNA of the CDR3: TGTGCCAGCAGAGTCGGAGGGGTCCGGCCCGAGCAGTACTTC.